The 19 T cell receptor beta chains below come from one sample, sequenced in a study of T cell repertoires in cytomegalovirus infection. One entry per CDR3 protein, called by TCRdb with MiXCR from the reads. The sample holds 300,000 to 400,000 distinct CDR3 sequences, about 29% seen once. These receptors have no identified antigens. Sequencing was performed on cultured PBMCs, taken from culture after CMV antigen stimulation. The receptors come from a human donor in good health (CMV status not recorded). Some clones in this sample may be carry-over from other donors' samples.

Many counts were recorded for this clonotype. One junction end disagrees with the germline gene, perhaps due to a read error. The chain joins TRBV7-7 to TRBJ2-5; perhaps TRBD2 as D (5 bases). CDR1 SSHAT and CDR2 FNYEAQ come from the germline V gene (reference sequence). This CDR3 is built from 15 residues. CDR3: CASSLLGEGGETQYF. DNA for the CDR3: TGTGCTAGCAGCTTATTAGGAGAAGGAGGAGAGACCCAGTACTTC.

V and J are TRBV11-2 and TRBJ2-4, with D possibly called TRBD1 or TRBD2 (6 bases each). The germline V and J ends were trimmed by 5 bases and 3 bases, with 17 bases remaining between them. CDR1 and CDR2 (germline): SGHAT, FQNNGV. The length of the CDR3 is 16 residues. CDR3 DNA: TGTGCCAGCAGCCCAGGCCCGGGGGCGGTCAAAAACATTCAGTACTTC. It encodes CASSPGPGAVKNIQYF. Together with reference TRBV11-2 and TRBJ2-4, the CDR3 gives the full variable domain: EAGVAQSPRYKIIEKRQSVAFWCNPISGHATLYWYQQILGQGPKLLIQFQNNGVVDDSQLPKDRFSAERLKGVDSTLKIQPAKLEDSAVYLCASSPGPGAVKNIQYFGAGTRLSVL.

The rearrangement uses TRBV6-2 or TRBV6-3 and TRBJ1-4; a weak D match, TRBD1 (5 bases). Trimming left V 10 bases short and J 8 bases short, with 20 bases between. The germline V gene encodes CDR1 MNHEY and CDR2 SVGEGT. CDR3 length: 14 residues. CDR3 in amino acids: CATTGETTGEKLFF. The CDR3 nucleotides are TGTGCCACGACGGGGGAGACTACGGGGGAAAAACTGTTTTTT.

The rearrangement joins TRBV28 to TRBJ1-2; D gene uncertain. The germline gives CDR1 MDHEN, CDR2 SYDVKM. CDR3 length equals 15 residues. Trimming removed 8 bases at V and 3 bases at J, with 19 bases between. The CDR3 here is CASEPTLNSYYGYTF. CDR3 sequence (DNA): TGTGCCAGCGAACCTACCCTAAACAGCTACTATGGCTACACCTTC.

This rearrangement joins TRBV7-2 to TRBJ2-3; no firm D call. The CDR3 runs 13 residues. Trimming removed 8 bases from V and 1 base from J, with 10 bases in between. The germline CDR1 and CDR2 sequences are SGHTA and FQGNSA. Here the CDR3 reads CASRPAGTDTQYF. CDR3 nucleotide sequence: TGTGCCAGCCGGCCGGCCGGCACAGATACGCAGTATTTT.

This clonotype was detected ten times or more. The chain is built from TRBV7-2 and TRBJ2-1; TRBD2 agrees at 15 bases. The V and J ends lost 3 bases and 3 bases, in that order; junction bases with no gene match: 6. CDR1 SGHTA and CDR2 FQGNSA come from the germline V gene. This CDR3 is built from 18 residues. CDR3: CASSFPGTSGRHYNEQFF. CDR3 coding DNA: TGTGCCAGCAGCTTTCCCGGGACTAGCGGGAGGCACTACAATGAGCAGTTCTTC.

The chain is built from TRBV11-3 and TRBJ2-1; TRBD2 agrees at 9 bases. The CDR3 loop spans 17 amino acids. V dropped 3 bases and J dropped 9; count of bases not matched to a gene: 15. CDR1 and CDR2 from the germline V gene are SGHNT and YENEEA. CDR3 protein: CASSLGEAGGTFGEQFF. As DNA, the CDR3 is TGTGCCAGCAGCTTGGGAGAAGCGGGAGGTACCTTTGGTGAGCAGTTCTTC.

This clonotype was counted between two and nine times. The rearrangement uses TRBV6-1 and TRBJ2-1; a possible D gene is TRBD2 (5 bases). Per germline, CDR1 MNHNS and CDR2 SASEGT. V shed 6 bases and J shed 9 bases, with 18 bases lying between them. The CDR3 has 14 residues. CDR3 residues: CASRKELEFGEQFF. CDR3 nucleotides: TGTGCCAGCAGGAAGGAACTAGAGTTCGGTGAGCAGTTCTTC.

The chain joins TRBV2 to TRBJ1-3; TRBD1 is a possible D gene (5 bases). The CDR3 sequence is 14 residues long. Trimming removed 2 bases at V and 4 bases at J, with 9 bases between. CDR1 is SNHLY, CDR2 FYNNEI, per germline. The CDR3 protein is CASSERPGGNTIYF. As DNA, the CDR3 is TGTGCCAGCAGTGAACGACCAGGGGGAAACACCATATATTTT.

The table lists this clonotype with many counts. This chain joins TRBV28 and TRBJ2-4; tentatively, D is TRBD1 or TRBD2 (7 bases each). The germline CDR1 and CDR2 sequences are MDHEN and SYDVKM. This CDR3 spans 16 amino acids. V gave up 7 bases and J gave up 6 bases, with 22 bases separating them. The CDR3 sequence: CASTHSKGRGGNIQYF. The CDR3 DNA reads TGTGCCAGCACTCACTCAAAGGGCAGGGGGGGAAACATTCAGTACTTC. Full variable domain (rest looked up from reference TRBV28 and TRBJ2-4): DVKVTQSSRYLVKRTGEKVFLECVQDMDHENMFWYRQDPGLGLRLIYFSYDVKMKEKGDIPEGYSVSREKKERFSLILESASTNQTSMYLCASTHSKGRGGNIQYFGAGTRLSVL.

This clonotype was recorded at least ten times. This chain links TRBV7-2 with TRBJ1-5, with 8 bases that match TRBD1. Trimming cost V 5 bases and J 0 bases; bases outside gene matches: 3. From germline, CDR1 is SGHTA and CDR2 FQGNSA. The CDR3 extends over 15 amino acids. CDR3 DNA: TGTGCCAGCAGCCTGACAGGGGTTAGCAATCAGCCCCAGCATTTT. Amino acid sequence: CASSLTGVSNQPQHF.

J is TRBJ1-1 and V is TRBV6-8; unclear D gene. The germline V gene has CDR1 MNHGY and CDR2 SAAAGT. The CDR3 spans 17 residues. Trimming took 2 bases from V and 1 from J, leaving 17 bases between them. This CDR3 is CASSYDRRRAGNTEAFF. The CDR3 DNA is TGTGCCAGCAGTTACGACCGGCGACGGGCCGGGAACACTGAAGCTTTCTTT.

V is TRBV3-1 and J is TRBJ1-3; 7 nucleotides line up with TRBD1. CDR3 size: 15 residues. Germline CDR1 and CDR2: LGHDT and YNNKEL (reference sequence). J lost 4 bases, V lost 3 bases, and 6 bases had no gene match. The CDR3 nucleotides are TGTGCCAGCAGCCACAGGGGGGAAGGAGGAAACACCATATATTTT. Protein sequence: CASSHRGEGGNTIYF.

This clonotype was seen just once. The rearrangement uses TRBV6-1 and TRBJ1-1; D unresolved. CDR3 length: 16 residues. Germline V lookup: CDR1 MNHNS, CDR2 SASEGT. The ends were cut back, 9 bases at V and 0 bases at J, with 20 bases in the middle. The CDR3: CASRAVNGRMNTEAFF. CDR3 sequence (DNA): TGTGCCAGTAGGGCAGTCAACGGGCGAATGAACACTGAAGCTTTCTTT.

This clonotype was observed a few times. This sequence joins TRBV11-2 and TRBJ2-3; tentatively, D is TRBD2 (5 bases). The CDR3 runs to 12 residues. The V and J ends lost 7 bases and 4 bases respectively, with 9 bases between them. Germline V CDR1 and CDR2: SGHAT, FQNNGV. CDR3 sequence (DNA): TGTGCCAGCAAACCCGGGGCAGATACGCAGTATTTT. Translated: CASKPGADTQYF.

The V gene is TRBV7-3, the J gene TRBJ2-3; 7 positions match TRBD2. This CDR3 comprises 15 residues. V shed 2 bases and J 0 bases; nucleotides not matched to a gene: 2. Germline CDR1 and CDR2: SGHTA and FQGTGA. In nucleotides, the CDR3 is TGTGCCAGCAGCTTACTAGCGGAGAGCACAGATACGCAGTATTTT. Translated: CASSLLAESTDTQYF.

This clonotype is a singleton in its sample. The chain links TRBV2 to TRBJ1-5, with 8 bases lining up with TRBD1. V lost 5 bases and J lost 2; bases outside the gene matches: 2. Looked up from germline, CDR1 is SNHLY and CDR2 is FYNNEI. This CDR3 spans 14 amino acids. CDR3 region: CASSSDRGNQPQHF. For the CDR3, the DNA is TGTGCCAGCAGTTCGGACAGGGGCAATCAGCCCCAGCATTTT.

The chain has TRBV12-5 and TRBJ1-2; TRBD1 is a possible D gene (5 bases). The V end lost 1 base, the J end lost 2 bases, and 5 bases lay between the germline ends. Germline V gene sequence: CDR1 LGHNT, CDR2 FRNRAP. The CDR3 is 13 residues long. The CDR3 is CASGLGQNYGYTF. The CDR3 DNA reads as TGTGCTAGTGGTTTGGGACAGAACTATGGCTACACCTTC.

The chain recombines TRBV12-3 or TRBV12-4 with TRBJ1-3; D is ambiguous. The CDR3 is 11 residues long. V lost 7 bases and J lost 8, with 9 bases in between. CDR3 amino acids: CASKREDTIYF. The CDR3 DNA reads as TGTGCCAGCAAAAGGGAGGACACCATATATTTT.